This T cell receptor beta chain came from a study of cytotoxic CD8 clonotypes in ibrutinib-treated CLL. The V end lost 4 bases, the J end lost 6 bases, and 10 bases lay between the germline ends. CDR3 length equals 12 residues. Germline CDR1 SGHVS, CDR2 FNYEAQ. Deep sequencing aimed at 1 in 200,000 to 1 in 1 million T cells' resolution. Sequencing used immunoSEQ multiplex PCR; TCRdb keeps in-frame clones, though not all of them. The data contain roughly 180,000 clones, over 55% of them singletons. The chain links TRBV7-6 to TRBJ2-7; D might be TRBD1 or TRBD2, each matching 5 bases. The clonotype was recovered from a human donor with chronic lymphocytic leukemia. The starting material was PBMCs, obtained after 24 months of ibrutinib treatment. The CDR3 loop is CASSSGTGEQYF. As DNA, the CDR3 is TGTGCCAGCAGCTCCGGGACGGGCGAGCAGTACTTC.